This T cell receptor beta chain was captured in a study of blood T cell repertoires in COVID-19. About the study: From the United States, Italy and Spain came samples of acute and convalescent COVID-19. PBMCs, B-cell-depleted T cells, or T cells were the source of the cDNA or gDNA that made up the material.

Trimming took 5 bases from V and 2 from J; bases not matched to a gene: 6. The CDR3 is 16 residues long. Germline V CDR1 and CDR2: SGHNT, YENEEA. In the original workflow: The assay estimated nucleated cells by amplifying reference gene primers. Only in-frame clones appear in the TCRdb table, and some are missing; sequencing was by immunoSEQ multiplex PCR. Clone size and V and J calls were adopted from that table, with D and trimming inferred from the DNA. The table includes 200,000 to 250,000 clones, roughly 80% detected once. The sequence derives from a woman younger than 30 with acute or convalescent COVID-19. The gene calls are TRBV11-3 and TRBJ2-1; 10 positions agree with TRBD1. Sequencing input: peripheral blood. Here the CDR3 reads CASSRGQGGPYNEQFF. CDR3 coding DNA: TGTGCCAGCAGCCGTGGACAGGGGGGACCCTACAATGAGCAGTTCTTC.